This entry features one TCR beta chain sequence. The data originate from a study of blood T cell repertoires in COVID-19. Overall study: Material from acute and convalescent COVID-19 was sourced from the United States, Italy and Spain.

The study drew participants aged roughly 18 to 95 years from 20 to 30 US areas. Method: immunoSEQ multiplex PCR; TCRdb's copy keeps in-frame clones and lacks some. This table has fewer than 350,000 clones, around 85% appearing once. The trim removed 6 bases at V and 8 bases at J, leaving 8 bases unmatched. The CDR3 spans 13 residues. CDR1 is MNHEY and CDR2 is SMNVEV in the germline V gene (reference sequence). The origin of this receptor is a woman between 25 and 40 years old who had been exposed to COVID-19. The J gene is TRBJ1-2, the V gene TRBV27; 8 positions agree with TRBD1. The sample taken for sequencing was PBMCs or T cells enriched from blood (not recorded which). The CDR3 nucleotides are TGTGCCAGCAGCCTGACAGGGGCTGTGGGCTACACCTTC. Protein sequence: CASSLTGAVGYTF.